The entry below gives a single T cell receptor beta chain sequence along with its context. Its antigen is unidentified. The germline V gene encodes CDR1 SQVTM and CDR2 ANQGSEA. V lost 7 bases and J lost 4; bases outside the gene matches: 9. The length of the CDR3 is 14 residues. Profiling relied on immunoSEQ multiplex PCR, and the TCRdb table lists in-frame clones only, not all of them. The table includes roughly 67,000 clones, about 90% detected once. The sample belongs to a study of T cell responses to AZD1222 COVID-19 vaccine. Overall study context: Recipients boosted at about 4 weeks or about 12 weeks are pooled. General study results and limits: The study found Spike-specific TCR breadth and depth rose after two AZD1222 doses.

This chain links TRBV29-1 with TRBJ1-1, with 10 bases fitting TRBD1. The sequences come from peripheral blood, collected on day 0 of AZD1222 vaccination. The sequence came from an adult in good health. The CDR3 loop is CSARTGGLSTEAFF. CDR3 in DNA: TGCAGCGCCCGGACAGGGGGTCTGAGCACTGAAGCTTTCTTT.